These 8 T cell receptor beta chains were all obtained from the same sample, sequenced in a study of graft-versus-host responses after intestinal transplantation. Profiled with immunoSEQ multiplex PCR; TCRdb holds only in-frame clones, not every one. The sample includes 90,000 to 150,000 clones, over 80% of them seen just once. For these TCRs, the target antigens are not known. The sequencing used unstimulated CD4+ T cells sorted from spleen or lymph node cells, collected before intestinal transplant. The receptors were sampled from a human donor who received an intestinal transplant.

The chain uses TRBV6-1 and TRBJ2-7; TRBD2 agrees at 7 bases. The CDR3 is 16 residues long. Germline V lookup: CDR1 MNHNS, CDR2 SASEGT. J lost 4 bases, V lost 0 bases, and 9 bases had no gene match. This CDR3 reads CASSEAPWGGLYEQYF. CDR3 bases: TGTGCCAGCAGTGAAGCCCCCTGGGGGGGTCTGTACGAGCAGTACTTC.

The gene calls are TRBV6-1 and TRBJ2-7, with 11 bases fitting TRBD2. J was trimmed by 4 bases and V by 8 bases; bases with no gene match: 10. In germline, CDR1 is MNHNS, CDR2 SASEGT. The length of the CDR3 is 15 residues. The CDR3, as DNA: TGTGCCAGCCTCAAGATAGCGGGAGGGCGGTACGAGCAGTACTTC. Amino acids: CASLKIAGGRYEQYF.

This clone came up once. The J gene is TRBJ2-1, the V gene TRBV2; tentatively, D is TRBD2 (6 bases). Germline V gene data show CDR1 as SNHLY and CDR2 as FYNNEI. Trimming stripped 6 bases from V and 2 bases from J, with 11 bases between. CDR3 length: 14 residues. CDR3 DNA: TGTGCCAGCAGGAAGGGACTTACCTACAATGAGCAGTTCTTC. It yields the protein CASRKGLTYNEQFF.

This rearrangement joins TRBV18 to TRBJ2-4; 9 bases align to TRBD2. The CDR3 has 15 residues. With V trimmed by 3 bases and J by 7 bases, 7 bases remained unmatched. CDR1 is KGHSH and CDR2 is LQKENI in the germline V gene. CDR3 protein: CASSPPSGTWNIQYF. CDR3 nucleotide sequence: TGTGCCAGCTCACCCCCTAGCGGGACATGGAACATTCAGTACTTC. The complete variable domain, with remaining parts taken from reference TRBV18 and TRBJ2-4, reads NAGVMQNPRHLVRRRGQEARLRCSPMKGHSHVYWYRQLPEEGLKFMVYLQKENIIDESGMPKERFSAEFPKEGPSILRIQQVVRGDSAAYFCASSPPSGTWNIQYFGAGTRLSVL.

DNA for the CDR3: TGTGCCAGCAGCCCATTTAATAGCGGGAGAGGGAATGAGCAGTTCTTC. Translation: CASSPFNSGRGNEQFF. The chain links TRBV7-3 to TRBJ2-1; 9 bases align to TRBD2. The CDR3 extends over 16 amino acids. Germline assignment: CDR1 SGHTA and CDR2 FQGTGA. V shed 5 bases and J 7 bases; nucleotides not matched to a gene: 12. Together with reference TRBV7-3 and TRBJ2-1, the CDR3 gives the full variable domain: GAGVSQTPSNKVTEKGKYVELRCDPISGHTALYWYRQSLGQGPEFLIYFQGTGAADDSGLPNDRFFAVRPEGSVSTLKIQRTERGDSAVYLCASSPFNSGRGNEQFFGPGTRLTVL.

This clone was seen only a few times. Here the CDR3 reads CASSDYSGGELFF. Written as DNA, the CDR3 is TGTGCCAGTAGTGACTATAGCGGCGGGGAGCTGTTTTTT. The V call is TRBV19, the J call TRBJ2-2, with D tentatively TRBD2 (6 bases). The germline V gene encodes CDR1 LNHDA and CDR2 SQIVND (reference sequence). This CDR3 contains 13 residues. Trimming took 5 bases from V and 7 from J, leaving 11 bases between them.

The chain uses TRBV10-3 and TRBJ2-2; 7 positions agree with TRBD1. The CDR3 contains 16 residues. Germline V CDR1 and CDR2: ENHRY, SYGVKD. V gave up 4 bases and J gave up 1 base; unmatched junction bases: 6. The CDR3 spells CAISALTGLNTGELFF. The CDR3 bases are TGTGCCATCAGTGCACTGACAGGGTTGAACACCGGGGAGCTGTTTTTT.

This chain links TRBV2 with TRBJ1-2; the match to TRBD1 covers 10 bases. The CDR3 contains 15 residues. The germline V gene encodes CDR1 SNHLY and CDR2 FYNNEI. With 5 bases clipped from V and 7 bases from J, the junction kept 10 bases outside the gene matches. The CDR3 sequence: CASSSTLTGGGGYTF. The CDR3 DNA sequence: TGTGCCAGCAGTTCCACGCTGACAGGGGGCGGTGGCTACACCTTC.